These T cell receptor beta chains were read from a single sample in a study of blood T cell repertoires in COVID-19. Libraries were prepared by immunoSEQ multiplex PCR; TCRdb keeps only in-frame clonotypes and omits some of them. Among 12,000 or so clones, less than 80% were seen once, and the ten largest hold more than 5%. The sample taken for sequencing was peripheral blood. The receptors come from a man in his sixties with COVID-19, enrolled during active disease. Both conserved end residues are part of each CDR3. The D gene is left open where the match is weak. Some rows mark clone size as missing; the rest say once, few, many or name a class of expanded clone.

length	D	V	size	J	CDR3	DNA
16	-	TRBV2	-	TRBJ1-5	CAYSRGDTYSNQPQHF	TGTGCCTATTCGCGGGGGGATACATATAGCAATCAGCCCCAGCATTTT
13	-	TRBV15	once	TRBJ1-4	CATSSGQNEKLFF	TGTGCCACCAGCAGTGGACAGAATGAAAAACTGTTTTTT
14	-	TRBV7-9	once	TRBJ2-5	CASSLALSEETQYF	TGTGCCAGCAGCTTAGCGCTGTCAGAAGAGACCCAGTACTTC
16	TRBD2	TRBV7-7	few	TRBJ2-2	CASSLASSSGSGELFF	TGTGCCAGCAGCTTAGCCTCCTCTAGCGGGTCTGGGGAGCTGTTTTTT
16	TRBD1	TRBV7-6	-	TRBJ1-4	CASSRTDRASGEKLFF	TGTGCCAGCAGCCGGACCGACAGGGCGTCAGGCGAAAAACTGTTTTTT
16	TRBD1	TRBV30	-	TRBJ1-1	CAWIMLDRDMYTEAFF	TGTGCCTGGATTATGTTGGACAGGGACATGTACACTGAAGCTTTCTTT
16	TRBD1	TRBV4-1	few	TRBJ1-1	CASSQDLGQGGTEAFF	TGCGCCAGCAGCCAAGACCTTGGACAGGGAGGCACTGAAGCTTTCTTT
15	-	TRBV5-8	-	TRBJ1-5	CASTTGGYSNQPQHF	TGTGCCAGCACCACAGGAGGGTATAGCAATCAGCCCCAGCATTTT
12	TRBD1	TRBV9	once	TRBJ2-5	CASAGGAETQYF	TGTGCCAGCGCAGGGGGCGCGGAGACCCAGTACTTC
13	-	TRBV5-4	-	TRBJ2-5	CASNRGYQETQYF	TGTGCCAGCAACAGAGGGTACCAAGAGACCCAGTACTTC
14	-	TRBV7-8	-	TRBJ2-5	CASSATSYQETQYF	TGTGCCAGCAGCGCAACATCGTACCAAGAGACCCAGTACTTC
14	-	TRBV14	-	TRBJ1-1	CASSMHRDNTEAFF	TGTGCCAGCAGCATGCACAGGGATAACACTGAAGCTTTCTTT
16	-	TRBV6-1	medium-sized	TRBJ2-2	CASREVGRGDSGELFF	TGTGCCAGCAGAGAAGTGGGCAGGGGAGATTCCGGGGAGCTGTTTTTT
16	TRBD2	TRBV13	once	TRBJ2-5	CASSLSTSGGPETQYF	TGTGCCAGCAGCTTATCGACTAGCGGGGGGCCAGAGACCCAGTACTTC
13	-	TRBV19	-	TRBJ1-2	CASGGFVRYGYTF	TGTGCCAGTGGAGGGTTTGTTCGCTATGGCTACACCTTC
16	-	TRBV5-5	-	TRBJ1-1	CASSLQEQAPNTEAFF	TGTGCCAGCAGCTTACAAGAGCAGGCTCCGAACACTGAAGCTTTCTTT
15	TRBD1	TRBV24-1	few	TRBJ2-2	CATSVQGADTGELFF	TGTGCCACCAGTGTACAGGGGGCGGACACCGGGGAGCTGTTTTTT
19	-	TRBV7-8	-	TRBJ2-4	CASSLVRLRGGLAKNIQYF	TGTGCCAGCAGCTTAGTCCGGTTGAGGGGAGGCCTGGCCAAAAACATTCAGTACTTC
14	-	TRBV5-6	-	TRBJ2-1	CASSFLTASNEQFF	TGTGCCAGCAGCTTTTTGACAGCCTCCAATGAGCAGTTCTTC
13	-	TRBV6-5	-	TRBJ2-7	CASSYSRVDEQYF	TGTGCCAGCAGTTACTCGAGAGTGGACGAGCAGTACTTC
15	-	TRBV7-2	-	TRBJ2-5	CASSHRGGLQETQYF	TGTGCCAGCAGCCACCGTGGAGGGTTACAAGAGACCCAGTACTTC
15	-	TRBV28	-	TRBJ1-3	CASNSARVSGNTIYF	TGTGCCAGCAACTCCGCGAGAGTCTCTGGAAACACCATATATTTT
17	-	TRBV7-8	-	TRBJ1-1	CASSLGVPRGVNTEAFF	TGTGCCAGCAGCTTAGGGGTCCCCCGGGGGGTGAACACTGAAGCTTTCTTT
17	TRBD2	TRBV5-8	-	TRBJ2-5	CASSLMPSLAGWETQYF	TGTGCCAGCAGCTTAATGCCCAGTTTAGCGGGATGGGAGACCCAGTACTTC
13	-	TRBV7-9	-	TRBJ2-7	CASSLTETSEKYF	TGTGCCAGCAGCTTGACAGAAACCTCCGAGAAGTACTTC
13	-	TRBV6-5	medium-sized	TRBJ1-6	CASLSSYNSPLHF	TGTGCCAGCCTAAGCTCCTATAATTCACCCCTCCACTTT
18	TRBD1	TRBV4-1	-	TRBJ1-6	CASSQDRLRQGPGSPLHF	TGCGCCAGCAGCCAAGATCGACTGAGACAGGGGCCAGGTTCACCCCTCCACTTT
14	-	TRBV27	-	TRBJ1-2	CASSFLSGNYGYTF	TGTGCCAGCAGTTTCTTGTCCGGGAACTATGGCTACACCTTC
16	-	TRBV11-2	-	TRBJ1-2	CASSLVWAGANYGYTF	TGTGCCAGCAGCTTAGTTTGGGCAGGGGCGAACTATGGCTACACCTTC
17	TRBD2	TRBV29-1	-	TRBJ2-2	CSVEGTSGTVNTGELFF	TGCAGCGTTGAAGGGACTAGCGGGACGGTGAACACCGGGGAGCTGTTTTTT
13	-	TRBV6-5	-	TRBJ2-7	CASSYPGDYEQYF	TGTGCCAGCAGTTACCCAGGGGACTACGAGCAGTACTTC
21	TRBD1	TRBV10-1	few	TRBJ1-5	CASSYGRLFYPGTGMGQPQHF	TGCGCCAGCAGTTATGGGCGGCTATTTTATCCCGGGACAGGGATGGGGCAGCCCCAGCATTTT
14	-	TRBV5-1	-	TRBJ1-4	CASSLGPKVEKLFF	TGCGCCAGCAGCTTGGGTCCTAAAGTGGAAAAACTGTTTTTT
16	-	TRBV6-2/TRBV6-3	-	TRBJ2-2	CASSPPRRAGTGELFF	TGTGCCAGCAGTCCCCCCCGGAGGGCGGGCACCGGGGAGCTGTTTTTT
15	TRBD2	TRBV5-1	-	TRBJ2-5	CASSFSGGATETQYF	TGCGCCAGCAGCTTTAGCGGGGGGGCTACGGAGACCCAGTACTTC
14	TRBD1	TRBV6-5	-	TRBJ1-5	CASSSDRGYQPQHF	TGTGCCAGCAGCAGCGACAGGGGTTATCAGCCCCAGCATTTT